This entry is about one T cell receptor (beta chain). This receptor's antigen is unknown. No per-base quality is available; no much larger clone lies one base away. The time point label on this specimen signifies: pretreatment peripheral blood. The Qiagen DNeasy Blood extraction kit was used to purify genomic DNA from total PBMCs and from tumor samples. PBMCs were collected pretreatment and during treatment, and were isolated and stored as previously described. Synthetic TCR analog templates were spiked into each PCR to estimate absolute template abundance from read counts. The immunoSEQ assay used bias-controlled V and J gene primers to amplify TCRbeta CDR3 regions from genomic DNA. Sequencing of rearranged TCRbeta segments was performed at approximately 20X coverage. The source study handled its data this way. Sequencing errors were corrected by clustering, and CDR3s were annotated against IMGT so that V, D and J genes could be assigned. Out-of-frame and stop-codon sequences were excluded, and only productive TCRbeta rearrangements were used in downstream analyses. Clonality was computed as one minus Shannon entropy normalized by the log of the number of unique productive sequences. Clones differing between time points or between blood and tumor were identified using Fisher's exact test with Benjamini-Hochberg correction, with an adjusted p below 0.01 applied as the threshold. TCRdb provides this immuneACCESS table in a form limited to in-frame rearrangements. Some clones are lacking; in checked studies, under half of them reflect an unresolved V gene, and why the rest are absent is not known. That table gives V, J and clone size, and the DNA gave D and trimming. Within this sample are under 55,000 clones, with around nine tenths of them counted one time only. The top ten hold roughly 25% of the sample.

These data belong to a study of PD-L1 blockade in urothelial cancer (dated by TCRdb to about 2017). Concerning the study at large: About 90% of the 29 patients were males with bladder-origin urothelial cancer, and about 60% of the roughly 30 reported a prior smoking history. Under 10 patients achieved durable clinical benefit and some 21 did not. Blood samples were analyzed at two time points: 3 weeks after treatment start (second dose) and 6 weeks after treatment start. Blood samples yielded a median of about 150,000 T cells and roughly 83,000 unique TCRs, with median clonality roughly 0.084. Pretreatment tumor samples and matched peripheral blood, collected serially before and after atezolizumab treatment, underwent TCR sequencing. In the same patients who had TCR sequencing, pretreatment tumors also underwent whole exome sequencing and RNA sequencing. The study was an exploratory multi-omic analysis of somatic, immune and clinical correlates of response to PD-L1 blockade with atezolizumab in urothelial cancer. Under 30 patients had pretreatment blood TCR-seq, some 25 had at least one posttreatment blood collection, and some 25 had tumor TCR-seq. Durable clinical benefit was defined as a progression-free survival longer than 6 months, and TCR features were additionally tested against progression-free survival and overall survival. Patients had an ECOG performance status of 0 or 1 and had received between 0 and 3 prior chemotherapy regimens. On the study overall, not on this receptor specifically: A pretreatment peripheral blood TCR clonality below the median was linked to improved progression-free and overall survival. Among patients with durable benefit, tumor-associated TCR clones showed greater expansion in peripheral blood 3 weeks after treatment started (n ≈ 21, p = 0.022). Small sample size (n ≈ 29) and many exploratory analyses mean the results are intended to be hypothesis-generating.

Based on the germline V gene, the CDR1 and CDR2 sequences are SGHAT and FQNNGV. For this chain, trimming is 0 bases at the V end and 2 bases at the J end, and the number of junction bases without a gene match is 2. From the cysteine through the phenylalanine, the CDR3 covers 15 amino acids. Only the CDR3 portion is preserved as DNA: 45 bases, with reading frame beginning at the first base. In this chain, TRBV11-2 is recombined with TRBJ2-7, and 9 junction bases match TRBD2. The sequences come from PBMCs, collected around atezolizumab (anti-PD-L1) treatment. This receptor was taken from a donor over 35 with urothelial cancer. The CDR3 protein sequence reads: CASSLETSGTYEQYF. The nucleotide sequence reads as follows: TGTGCCAGCAGCTTAGAGACTAGCGGAACCTACGAGCAGTACTTC.